Listed here is a single T cell receptor beta chain. Its target is not known. The data were obtained in a study of T cell responses to AZD1222 COVID-19 vaccine. Study results and limitations: Donor demographics were predominantly white British with a female majority; clonal diversity may be underestimated.

Trimming removed 7 bases at V and 1 base at J, with 22 bases between. The length of the CDR3 is 17 residues. CDR1 is MDHEN and CDR2 is SYDVKM in the germline V gene. TCRdb's table, derived via immunoSEQ multiplex PCR, lists solely in-frame clones and lacks some. The sample contains 200,000 to 250,000 clones, around 94% of which appear only once. The chain is built from TRBV28 and TRBJ1-1; tentative D call: TRBD1 (5 bases). Here the sequenced sample was peripheral blood, taken 28 days after the second dose of the MenACWY control vaccine. The source is an adult who received the MenACWY meningococcal vaccine as a control. The CDR3 nucleotides read TGTGCCAGCACCCTTACAGGCATAGCGTCGGGGAACACTGAAGCTTTCTTT. As protein: CASTLTGIASGNTEAFF.